The 10 T cell receptor beta chains reported below all come from one sample, sequenced in a study of blood T cell repertoires in COVID-19 (TCRdb year 2020). Library generation was performed with the immunoSEQ multiplex PCR assay. As stored in TCRdb, this immuneACCESS dataset retains in-frame rearrangements with V and J assigned. A fraction of the clones does not appear; measured against another copy, unresolved V genes explain less than half of the discrepancy, and the remainder lacks a known reason. This sample gives about 430,000 clones in total; roughly 90% of them show up just once. 0.97% of the sample rests with the top ten. The sequencing input was PBMCs or T cells enriched from blood (not recorded which). These receptors came from a woman under 40 with acute COVID-19.

The chain couples TRBV24-1 to TRBJ2-2; TRBD2 aligns across 14 bases. The CDR3 is 19 amino acids. CDR1 is KGHDR and CDR2 is SFDVKD in the germline V gene. Trimming at V came to 2 bases and at J to 3 bases, leaving 7 bases not matched to a gene. The CDR3, as DNA: TGTGCCACCAGTGATTCCCCGGGACTAGCGGGGGTTTACACCGGGGAGCTGTTTTTT. Its protein product is CATSDSPGLAGVYTGELFF.

The chain combines TRBV14 with TRBJ1-1, with D tentatively TRBD1 (6 bases). The V end lost 8 bases, the J end lost 1 base, and 14 bases lay between the germline ends. This CDR3 contains 14 residues. Per the germline V gene, CDR1 is SGHDN and CDR2 is FVKESK. CDR3 DNA: TGTGCCAGCTTTCCTGGGGGCGAGAACACTGAAGCTTTCTTT. Its translation is CASFPGGENTEAFF.

This clone was seen more than once but under ten times. The V call is TRBV24-1, the J call TRBJ2-3, with D hard to call. Germline lookup yields CDR1 KGHDR and CDR2 SFDVKD. The CDR3 spans 13 residues. V was cut by 9 bases and J by 0 bases, with 9 bases left in between. CDR3 sequence reads: CATSAYSTDTQYF. CDR3 nucleotides: TGTGCCACCTCCGCCTATAGCACAGATACGCAGTATTTT.

The rearrangement joins TRBV27 to TRBJ1-4; D is ambiguous. V lost 8 bases and J lost 0, with 10 bases in between. The CDR3 length is 14 residues. Germline V gene sequence: CDR1 MNHEY, CDR2 SMNVEV (reference sequence). The CDR3: CASGKRPTNEKLFF. CDR3 in DNA: TGTGCCAGCGGAAAGCGACCAACTAATGAAAAACTGTTTTTT.

The genes are TRBV10-1 and TRBJ2-3, with TRBD2 as a possible D gene (6 bases). Germline V CDR1 and CDR2: WNHNN, SYGVQD (reference sequence). The CDR3 contains 12 residues. The V end was cut by 0 bases, the J end by 8 bases, with 6 bases between. The CDR3 region has the DNA TGCGCCAGCAGTGAGTCGGAGGGTACGCAGTATTTT. Translating gives CASSESEGTQYF.

The J gene is TRBJ1-6, the V gene TRBV7-9, with D unresolved. Germline loops: CDR1 SEHNR, CDR2 FQNEAQ (reference sequence). The CDR3 has 12 amino acids. V lost 3 bases and J 9 bases, leaving 6 bases between the germline ends. The CDR3 loop is CASSFVGSPLHF. The CDR3 DNA reads as TGTGCCAGCAGCTTCGTCGGTTCACCCCTCCACTTT.

The CDR3, as DNA: TGTGCCGCTCAGGGGCGTTATGGCTACACCTTC. Protein: CAAQGRYGYTF. The chain recombines TRBV6-6 with TRBJ1-2, with D possibly matching TRBD1 (6 bases). There are 11 residues in the CDR3. V gave up 11 bases and J gave up 5 bases, with 12 bases separating them. Per germline, CDR1 MNHNY and CDR2 SVGAGI (reference sequence).

This CDR3 reads CASSLAVTGPYEQYF. In nucleotides, the CDR3 is TGTGCCAGCAGCTTAGCTGTGACAGGGCCCTACGAGCAGTACTTC. V is TRBV13 and J is TRBJ2-7; 7 nucleotides agree with TRBD1. Germline values: CDR1 PRHDT, CDR2 FYEKMQ (reference sequence). V shed 1 base, J shed 2 bases, and the junction held 5 bases outside the gene matches. The CDR3 spans 15 residues.

This rearrangement joins TRBV12-3 or TRBV12-4 to TRBJ1-1; D uncertain. The V end was cut by 3 bases, the J end by 9 bases, with 14 bases between. The CDR3 has 13 amino acids. The CDR3 is CASSFGSADKAFF. CDR3 in DNA: TGTGCCAGCAGTTTCGGCTCAGCCGACAAAGCTTTCTTT.

The chain carries TRBV7-8 and TRBJ1-2; D remains ambiguous. V was cut by 4 bases and J by 4 bases, with 10 bases left in between. CDR3 length equals 13 residues. The germline gives CDR1 SGHVS, CDR2 FQNEAQ. Here the CDR3 DNA reads TGTGCCAGCAGCTCACTAGGGTCCTATGGCTACACCTTC. Translation gives CASSSLGSYGYTF.